This T cell receptor beta chain was recorded in a study of blood T cell repertoires in COVID-19. Overall study context: Spain, Italy and the United States supplied samples that represented acute and convalescent COVID-19.

This CDR3 is 14 amino acids long. Trimming took 3 bases from V and 3 from J; bases not matched to a gene: 4. The germline V gene encodes CDR1 SQVTM and CDR2 ANQGSEA. Data came from immunoSEQ multiplex PCR; TCRdb stores just in-frame clones and leaves some out. The sample has about 440,000 clones; about 91% are singletons. Seattle's enrolled individuals joined amid active infection and were then monitored longitudinally. The chain uses TRBV29-1 and TRBJ2-3, with 9 bases matching TRBD2. The sequenced material came from peripheral blood. The TCR sequence derives from a woman between 45 and 60 years old with COVID-19, enrolled during active disease. The CDR3 protein is CSVDAAGGTDTQYF. The CDR3, as DNA: TGCAGCGTTGATGCGGCGGGGGGGACAGATACGCAGTATTTT.